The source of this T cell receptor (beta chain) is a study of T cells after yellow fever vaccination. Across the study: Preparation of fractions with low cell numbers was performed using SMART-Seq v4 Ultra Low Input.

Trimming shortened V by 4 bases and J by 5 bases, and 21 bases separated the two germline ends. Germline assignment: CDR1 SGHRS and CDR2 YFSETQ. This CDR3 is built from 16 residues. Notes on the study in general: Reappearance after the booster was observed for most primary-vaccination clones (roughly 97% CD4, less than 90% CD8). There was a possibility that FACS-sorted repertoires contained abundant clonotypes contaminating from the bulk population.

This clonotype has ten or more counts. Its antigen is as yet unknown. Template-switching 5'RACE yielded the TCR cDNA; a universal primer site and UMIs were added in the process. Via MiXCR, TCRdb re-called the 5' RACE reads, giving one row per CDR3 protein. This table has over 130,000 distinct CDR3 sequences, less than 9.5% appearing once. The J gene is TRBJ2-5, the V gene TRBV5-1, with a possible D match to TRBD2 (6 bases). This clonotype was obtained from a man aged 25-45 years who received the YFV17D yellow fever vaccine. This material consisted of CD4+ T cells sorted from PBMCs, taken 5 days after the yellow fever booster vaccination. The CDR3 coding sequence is TGCGCCAGCAGCCCTCCCCAGGGAGGAGGAGGGGAGACCCAGTACTTC. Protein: CASSPPQGGGGETQYF.